Below, one T cell receptor (beta chain) is given with its context. V lost 4 bases, J lost 8 bases, and 15 bases lay in between. Germline CDR1 SGDLS, CDR2 YYNGEE. This CDR3 region has 14 residues. This sample was taken from a study of blood T cell repertoires in COVID-19. Libraries were prepared by immunoSEQ multiplex PCR; TCRdb keeps only in-frame clonotypes and omits some of them. Of approximately 230,000 clones in the sample, approximately 83% were seen once. The rearrangement uses TRBV9 and TRBJ2-2; D not resolved. The TCR comes from an elderly man with acute or convalescent COVID-19. Sequencing used peripheral blood. The CDR3 nucleotides are TGTGCCAGCAGCCTTGACTCTTATGGAGGGGAGCTGTTTTTT. Protein product: CASSLDSYGGELFF. Looking up the rest from reference TRBV9 and TRBJ2-2 gives the full variable domain: DSGVTQTPKHLITATGQRVTLRCSPRSGDLSVYWYQQSLDQGLQFLIQYYNGEERAKGNILERFSAQQFPDLHSELNLSSLELGDSALYFCASSLDSYGGELFFGEGSRLTVL.